The 31 T cell receptor beta chains given below trace back to one sample, sequenced in a study of beta chain features in type 1 diabetes. Expressed TCRB transcripts were sequenced, since all the RNA that had been isolated was reverse transcribed. Some clones are missing from TCRdb's copy, which holds only in-frame ones; the method was immunoSEQ multiplex PCR. The sample has around 140,000 clones, more than 9% seen once. Sequencing input: naive CD4+ T cells from blood. These receptors all come from a man aged 18 to 35 in good health.

This clone was seen a few times. The chain employs TRBV5-1 and TRBJ1-6; tentative D call: TRBD1 (6 bases). CDR1 and CDR2 (germline): SGHRS, YFSETQ. Trimming shortened V by 7 bases and J by 3 bases, and 11 bases separated the two germline ends. The CDR3 consists of 14 residues. Written as DNA, the CDR3 is TGCGCCAGCCGGACAGATCTCTATAATTCACCCCTCCACTTT. It translates to CASRTDLYNSPLHF.

This clone was counted between two and nine times. CDR3 sequence reads: CASSAYNSPLHF. As DNA, the CDR3 is TGTGCCAGCAGCGCGTATAATTCACCCCTCCACTTT. The rearrangement joins TRBV7-2 to TRBJ1-6; no definite D call. Germline values: CDR1 SGHTA, CDR2 FQGNSA. The CDR3 runs 12 residues. V was trimmed by 5 bases and J by 4 bases, leaving 3 bases between them.

The chain uses TRBV7-2 and TRBJ1-4; 8 bases fit TRBD1. The CDR3 length is 15 residues. Germline V lookup: CDR1 SGHTA, CDR2 FQGNSA. The V gene end was trimmed by 5 bases and the J gene end by 5 bases; junction bases not matched to a gene: 7. CDR3 in DNA: TGTGCCAGCAGCGGCTGGGACAGGCAGAATGAAAAACTGTTTTTT. It translates to CASSGWDRQNEKLFF.

This clone appeared a few times. V and J are TRBV5-1 and TRBJ1-4; a possible D gene is TRBD1 (5 bases). Germline-derived CDR1 and CDR2 are SGHRS and YFSETQ. The V and J ends lost 4 bases and 5 bases respectively, with 9 bases between them. The CDR3 length is 13 residues. CDR3 sequence (DNA): TGCGCCAGCAGCGCCGGGGGAAATGAAAAACTGTTTTTT. Translation: CASSAGGNEKLFF.

The chain joins TRBV6-7 to TRBJ2-3, with a weak D call TRBD1 (6 bases). TRBV6-7 is reported as an ORF; its role is uncertain. The CDR3 runs to 16 residues. Deletions cut 2 bases from V and 1 base from J, with 13 bases between. CDR3 in amino acids: CASSYPDEGGTDTQYF. CDR3 nucleotide sequence: TGTGCCAGCAGTTACCCCGACGAGGGGGGCACAGATACGCAGTATTTT.

This clone was detected ten times or more. V and J are TRBV30 and TRBJ2-6, with D perhaps matching TRBD1 (5 bases). Germline V gives CDR1 GTSNPN, CDR2 SVGIG (reference sequence). The CDR3 has 15 residues. Trimming took 3 bases from V and 0 from J, leaving 9 bases between them. As DNA, the CDR3 is TGTGCCTGGAGCACAGGCTTCTCTGGGGCCAACGTCCTGACTTTC. Translated: CAWSTGFSGANVLTF.

The chain recombines TRBV9 with TRBJ2-5; TRBD1 aligns across 8 bases. Gene TRBJ2-7 matches the end of the DNA better, so the J call may be wrong. CDR1 SGDLS and CDR2 YYNGEE come from the germline V gene. The CDR3 runs to 13 residues. In DNA, the CDR3 is TGTGCCAGCAGCGTGACAGGGGCCTACGAGCAGTACTTC. Amino acid sequence: CASSVTGAYEQYF.

V gene TRBV5-1 combines with J gene TRBJ2-5, with 7 bases fitting TRBD2. The CDR3 consists of 14 residues. In germline, CDR1 is SGHRS, CDR2 YFSETQ. J lost 0 bases, V lost 6 bases, and 5 bases had no gene match. In DNA form, the CDR3 reads TGCGCCAGCAATCTCGGGACTAACCAAGAGACCCAGTACTTC. Translating it yields CASNLGTNQETQYF.

The chain employs TRBV6-5 and TRBJ2-5, with a weak D call TRBD2 (7 bases). Trimming stripped 5 bases from V and 4 bases from J, with 14 bases between. The CDR3 totals 14 residues. Per germline, CDR1 MNHEY and CDR2 SVGAGI. CDR3 region: CASSEGGARETQYF. CDR3 nucleotide sequence: TGTGCCAGCAGTGAAGGGGGGGCCAGAGAGACCCAGTACTTC.

The chain is built from TRBV5-6 and TRBJ1-2; possibly TRBD1 for D (5 bases). The CDR3 length is 14 residues. V gave up 2 bases and J gave up 2 bases, with 10 bases separating them. Germline CDR1 is SGHDT and CDR2 is YYEEEE. DNA for the CDR3: TGTGCCAGCAGCTTACGGACACCGAACTATGGCTACACCTTC. Translation gives CASSLRTPNYGYTF.

This clone was counted between two and nine times. This chain links TRBV4-3 with TRBJ1-6; D remains ambiguous. This CDR3 comprises 16 residues. V was pared by 0 bases and J by 6 bases, with 12 bases between. CDR1 LGHNA and CDR2 YSLEER come from the germline V gene. The CDR3 spells CASSQDWQVINSPLHF. The CDR3 DNA reads as TGCGCCAGCAGCCAAGACTGGCAGGTTATTAATTCACCCCTCCACTTT.

This chain connects TRBV6-6 to TRBJ2-7; a possible D gene is TRBD1 (5 bases). The CDR3 is 14 residues long. V gave up 0 bases and J gave up 2 bases, with 8 bases separating them. Germline V gene data show CDR1 as MNHNY and CDR2 as SVGAGI (reference sequence). CDR3 in amino acids: CASSYSSRAYEQYF. The CDR3 nucleotides are TGTGCCAGCAGTTACTCGTCCAGGGCCTACGAGCAGTACTTC.

This clone was seen a handful of times. The chain carries TRBV19 and TRBJ2-2; D unclear. Germline values: CDR1 LNHDA, CDR2 SQIVND (reference sequence). The V end lost 3 bases, the J end lost 5 bases, and 4 bases lay between the germline ends. The CDR3 is 12 residues long. The DNA for the CDR3 is TGTGCCAGTAGTATTATGACCGGGGAGCTGTTTTTT. Its translation is CASSIMTGELFF. The full variable domain, in which reference TRBV19 and TRBJ2-2 provide the parts outside the CDR3, is DGGITQSPKYLFRKEGQNVTLSCEQNLNHDAMYWYRQDPGQGLRLIYYSQIVNDFQKGDIAEGYSVSREKKESFPLTVTSAQKNPTAFYLCASSIMTGELFFGEGSRLTVL.

The sample holds a few counts of this clone. This sequence joins TRBV7-2 and TRBJ2-7, with TRBD1 matching over 11 bases. The CDR3 runs 14 residues. Losses at the gene ends were 1 base for V and 7 bases for J; bases not matched to a gene: 3. Germline V gene sequence: CDR1 SGHTA, CDR2 FQGNSA. CDR3 amino acids: CASSLGGQGEEQYF. Written as DNA, the CDR3 is TGTGCCAGCAGCTTAGGGGGACAGGGGGAAGAGCAGTACTTC.

In its sample, this clone was seen a few times. This sequence joins TRBV20-1 and TRBJ1-2; weak D call: TRBD1 (5 bases). The CDR3 consists of 10 residues. V dropped 5 bases and J dropped 8 bases, with 9 bases sitting between them. Germline V gives CDR1 DFQATT, CDR2 SNEGSKA (reference sequence). The CDR3 sequence: CSAGAGGYTF. CDR3 sequence (DNA): TGCAGTGCTGGGGCCGGCGGCTACACCTTC.

This clone has only a few counts. V is TRBV6-6 and J is TRBJ1-4; D possibly corresponds to TRBD1 (6 bases). The germline V and J ends were trimmed by 6 bases and 8 bases, with 13 bases remaining between them. Germline V CDR1 and CDR2: MNHNY, SVGAGI (reference sequence). This CDR3 has 13 amino acids. The CDR3 reads CASSKAGAEKLFF. The CDR3 bases are TGTGCCAGCAGCAAGGCAGGGGCGGAAAAACTGTTTTTT.

This clone was counted only a few times. The chain combines TRBV28 with TRBJ2-3; 8 nucleotides agree with TRBD2. In germline, CDR1 is MDHEN, CDR2 SYDVKM. Losses at the gene ends were 5 bases for V and 1 base for J; bases not matched to a gene: 8. The CDR3 contains 16 residues. CDR3 sequence reads: CASSNSAGAGTDTQYF. CDR3 sequence (DNA): TGTGCCAGCAGTAACTCAGCGGGGGCGGGCACAGATACGCAGTATTTT.

This clone was counted a few times. The rearrangement joins TRBV7-9 to TRBJ1-1, with a tentative D call TRBD1 (5 bases). There are 17 residues in the CDR3. Trimming took 4 bases from V and 0 from J, leaving 18 bases between them. Per the germline V gene, CDR1 is SEHNR and CDR2 is FQNEAQ (reference sequence). The CDR3 DNA reads TGTGCCAGCAGCTCCTTAAACTTTGGGGCTCTGAACACTGAAGCTTTCTTT. It yields the protein CASSSLNFGALNTEAFF.

V usage is TRBV18 and J usage is TRBJ1-1, with D possibly being TRBD1 (5 bases). The V end was cut by 3 bases, the J end by 0 bases, with 14 bases between. The CDR3 consists of 16 residues. CDR1 is KGHSH, CDR2 LQKENI, per germline. CDR3 in DNA: TGTGCCAGCTCACCCCCGGGAGGGACTATGAACACTGAAGCTTTCTTT. Translation gives CASSPPGGTMNTEAFF.

This clone was recorded a few times. This rearrangement joins TRBV28 to TRBJ1-3; 7 nucleotides agree with TRBD1. From germline, CDR1 is MDHEN and CDR2 SYDVKM. With V trimmed by 5 bases and J by 2 bases, 9 bases remained unmatched. CDR3 length equals 16 residues. The CDR3 DNA reads as TGTGCCAGCAGTACGGACAGGTTAAGGACTGGAAACACCATATATTTT. Translating gives CASSTDRLRTGNTIYF.

V gene TRBV7-2 combines with J gene TRBJ1-2, with D tentatively TRBD1 (5 bases). Trimming pared 5 bases from V and 3 bases from J, leaving 13 bases between. The germline CDR1 and CDR2 sequences are SGHTA and FQGNSA. This CDR3 spans 14 amino acids. The CDR3 nucleotides read TGTGCCAGCAGCCCTCAGGGCCCCTACTATGGCTACACCTTC. This codes for CASSPQGPYYGYTF.

As regards this clone: This CDR3 is also generated by other DNA sequences in the sample. J is TRBJ1-2 and V is TRBV9; a weak D match, TRBD1 (5 bases). The V end lost 4 bases, the J end lost 2 bases, and 9 bases lay between the germline ends. Germline CDR1 reads SGDLS; CDR2 reads YYNGEE. The CDR3 has 13 amino acids. The CDR3 loop is CASSPDSNYGYTF. In DNA form, the CDR3 reads TGTGCCAGCAGCCCCGACAGCAACTATGGCTACACCTTC.

This clone was counted a few times. The chain is built from TRBV4-1 and TRBJ1-4; a possible D gene is TRBD1 (6 bases). The V gene's germline CDR1 is MGHRA and CDR2 YSYEKL. CDR3 length: 16 amino acids. V lost 4 bases and J 1 base, leaving 13 bases between the germline ends. CDR3 region: CASSPRQEKTNEKLFF. CDR3 in DNA: TGCGCCAGCAGCCCGAGACAGGAGAAAACTAATGAAAAACTGTTTTTT.

The rearrangement links TRBV6-5 to TRBJ2-1, with unresolved D. V gave up 6 bases and J gave up 5 bases, with 11 bases separating them. CDR1 and CDR2 (germline): MNHEY, SVGAGI. The CDR3 length is 13 residues. CDR3 sequence reads: CASRALSHNEQFF. As DNA, the CDR3 is TGTGCCAGCAGGGCTCTTAGCCACAATGAGCAGTTCTTC.

The chain joins TRBV5-4 to TRBJ1-2; D ambiguous. Germline V gives CDR1 SGHNT, CDR2 YYREEE (reference sequence). V was cut by 0 bases and J by 3 bases, with 12 bases left in between. The CDR3 totals 15 residues. CDR3 sequence (DNA): TGTGCCAGCAGCTTGGGTCGAATCGGGGACTATGGCTACACCTTC. Translated: CASSLGRIGDYGYTF.

This clone has more than one count but fewer than ten. The rearrangement links TRBV7-3 to TRBJ2-3; maybe TRBD2 (7 bases). The germline V gene has CDR1 SGHTA and CDR2 FQGTGA. The CDR3 runs to 15 residues. V was shortened by 1 base and J by 0 bases, with 8 bases between the two germline ends. The DNA for the CDR3 is TGTGCCAGCAGCTTAAGGGGGGGCAGCACAGATACGCAGTATTTT. Protein sequence: CASSLRGGSTDTQYF.

This clone came up a few times. The chain joins TRBV5-6 to TRBJ1-6; D ambiguous. Germline V CDR1 and CDR2: SGHDT, YYEEEE. CDR3 length equals 16 residues. The V end was cut by 4 bases, the J end by 0 bases, with 11 bases between. DNA for the CDR3: TGTGCCAGCAGCCAAACAGTGAGCTCCTATAATTCACCCCTCCACTTT. This gives the protein CASSQTVSSYNSPLHF.

This clone showed up just a few times. V and J are TRBV6-1 and TRBJ2-1; 9 positions match TRBD2. Trimming cost V 2 bases and J 5 bases; bases outside gene matches: 7. The CDR3 covers 16 residues. Germline assignment: CDR1 MNHNS and CDR2 SASEGT. CDR3 sequence reads: CASSEQLIAGDNEQFF. The CDR3 bases are TGTGCCAGCAGTGAACAATTGATAGCGGGGGACAATGAGCAGTTCTTC.

The V call is TRBV7-2, the J call TRBJ2-1; TRBD2 is a possible D gene (6 bases). Germline-derived CDR1 and CDR2 are SGHTA and FQGNSA. Trimming removed 2 bases from V and 7 bases from J, with 18 bases in between. The CDR3 length is 16 residues. The CDR3 coding sequence is TGTGCCAGCAGCTTAATTAGCGGCGCGGGAACTAATGAGCAGTTCTTC. Translation: CASSLISGAGTNEQFF. The full variable domain, with the rest looked up from reference TRBV7-2 and TRBJ2-1, is GAGVSQSPSNKVTEKGKDVELRCDPISGHTALYWYRQSLGQGLEFLIYFQGNSAPDKSGLPSDRFSAERTGGSVSTLTIQRTQQEDSAVYLCASSLISGAGTNEQFFGPGTRLTVL.

This clone showed up just a few times. The chain carries TRBV5-1 and TRBJ2-4, with a tentative D call TRBD1 (6 bases). Germline values: CDR1 SGHRS, CDR2 YFSETQ. The CDR3 runs to 15 residues. V lost 2 bases to trimming and J lost 2 bases, with 11 bases between them. The chain's CDR3 is CASSFTGYTKNIQYF. The CDR3 bases are TGCGCCAGCAGCTTCACAGGGTACACCAAAAACATTCAGTACTTC.

The J gene is TRBJ1-3, the V gene TRBV6-1; no reliable D call. The germline CDR1 and CDR2 sequences are MNHNS and SASEGT. The CDR3 sequence is 14 residues long. V was cut by 6 bases and J by 2 bases, with 11 bases left in between. The CDR3 reads CASSLQVAGNTIYF. In DNA form, the CDR3 reads TGTGCCAGCAGCTTGCAGGTAGCTGGAAACACCATATATTTT.